The 31 T cell receptor beta chains below all came from one sample that was sequenced in a study of T cell changes during pregnancy in multiple sclerosis. Here immunoSEQ multiplex PCR was the method, and the copy in TCRdb shows in-frame clones only, minus some. The table shows roughly 62,000 clones, with about nine tenths occurring only once. Source: peripheral blood, taken in the first trimester of pregnancy. These receptors were collected from a female donor with multiple sclerosis, enrolled in a pregnancy study.

In this sample, this clone turned up a few times. This chain joins TRBV4-3 and TRBJ1-2; weak D call: TRBD1 (6 bases). The CDR3 is 16 residues long. Between the trimmed V and J ends, which lost 3 bases and 4 bases, there was a span of 18 bases. Germline CDR1 reads LGHNA; CDR2 reads YSLEER. CDR3 in DNA: TGCGCCAGCAGCCAGGCGGTGGGGGGGGCAGGCTATGGCTACACCTTC. Its translation is CASSQAVGGAGYGYTF.

CDR3 in amino acids: CASSSRGGPGDEQFF. The CDR3, as DNA: TGTGCCAGCAGCTCGAGGGGAGGGCCTGGCGATGAGCAGTTCTTC. This chain uses TRBV7-6 with TRBJ2-1, with 7 nucleotides matching TRBD2. This CDR3 contains 15 residues. Germline-derived CDR1 and CDR2 are SGHVS and FNYEAQ. V gave up 4 bases and J gave up 8 bases; unmatched junction bases: 11.

About this clone: Other DNA sequences in the same sample also yield this CDR3. This chain joins TRBV18 and TRBJ1-5; 11 positions match TRBD1. The CDR3 loop spans 15 amino acids. The germline V gene encodes CDR1 KGHSH and CDR2 LQKENI. The J segment lost 4 bases and the V segment lost 6 bases, leaving 5 bases of the junction unmatched. The chain's CDR3 is CASSPGTGGNQPQHF. In DNA, the CDR3 is TGTGCCAGCTCGCCAGGGACAGGGGGAAATCAGCCCCAGCATTTT.

V and J are TRBV6-1 and TRBJ2-5, with 7 bases lining up with TRBD1. Germline V gives CDR1 MNHNS, CDR2 SASEGT. V lost 7 bases to trimming and J lost 5 bases; unmatched junction nucleotides: 7. The CDR3 loop spans 13 amino acids. CDR3 bases: TGTGCCAGCACCAGACAGGGCCGGGAGACCCAGTACTTC. Translation gives CASTRQGRETQYF.

This clone was counted a single time. The chain uses TRBV7-2 and TRBJ2-2, with D perhaps matching TRBD2 (7 bases). The CDR3 is 16 amino acids. The germline V and J ends were trimmed by 1 base and 7 bases, with 16 bases remaining between them. The V gene's germline CDR1 is SGHTA and CDR2 FQGNSA. The CDR3 loop reads CASSLEGGWSVGELFF. CDR3 bases: TGTGCCAGCAGCTTAGAGGGGGGGTGGTCGGTCGGGGAGCTGTTTTTT. Full variable domain (missing parts from reference TRBV7-2 and TRBJ2-2): GAGVSQSPSNKVTEKGKDVELRCDPISGHTALYWYRQSLGQGLEFLIYFQGNSAPDKSGLPSDRFSAERTGGSVSTLTIQRTQQEDSAVYLCASSLEGGWSVGELFFGEGSRLTVL.

This chain uses TRBV27 with TRBJ2-5; D unclear. V was pared by 4 bases and J by 5 bases, with 11 bases between. CDR3 length: 13 residues. Germline loops: CDR1 MNHEY, CDR2 SMNVEV (reference sequence). CDR3 sequence: CASSSRGKETQYF. CDR3 nucleotides: TGTGCCAGCAGTTCGAGAGGCAAGGAGACCCAGTACTTC.

The rearrangement links TRBV14 to TRBJ2-7, with 10 bases identical to TRBD2. Germline trimming cut 3 bases from V and 12 bases from J; bases unmatched to any gene: 14. The CDR3 has 15 residues. From germline, CDR1 is SGHDN and CDR2 FVKESK. In DNA form, the CDR3 reads TGTGCCAGCAGCCAGTACAGGGGATTGAAGCGGGAGGGGTACTTC. This encodes CASSQYRGLKREGYF.

The chain employs TRBV5-6 and TRBJ1-1, with D possibly matching TRBD1 (5 bases). CDR3 length equals 13 residues. V lost 5 bases to trimming and J lost 4 bases, with 12 bases between them. From germline, CDR1 is SGHDT and CDR2 YYEEEE. The DNA of the CDR3 is TGTGCCAGCAGAGGCGCCGGGGGCACTGAAGCTTTCTTT. Translating gives CASRGAGGTEAFF.

The chain combines TRBV19 with TRBJ2-1; 11 bases are shared with TRBD1. The CDR3 has 15 residues. The junction had 4 bases not matched to a gene; V was cut back by 7 bases and J by 2 bases. Germline V CDR1 and CDR2: LNHDA, SQIVND (reference sequence). This CDR3 reads CASTRTGGTYNEQFF. The CDR3 DNA sequence: TGTGCCAGTACGCGGACAGGGGGCACCTACAATGAGCAGTTCTTC.

The chain couples TRBV4-3 to TRBJ2-6; 9 nucleotides align to TRBD1. Trimming at V came to 4 bases and at J to 0 bases, leaving 4 bases not matched to a gene. This CDR3 spans 17 amino acids. Per germline, CDR1 LGHNA and CDR2 YSLEER. CDR3 in DNA: TGCGCCAGCAGCCGGGACAGGGCATTCTCTGGGGCCAACGTCCTGACTTTC. Its protein is CASSRDRAFSGANVLTF.

Only a few counts were recorded for this clone. Other DNA sequences in this sample translate to the same CDR3. The CDR3 sequence is CASSLDRAGNTIYF. Here the CDR3 DNA reads TGTGCCAGCAGTTTGGACAGGGCTGGAAACACCATATATTTT. The chain couples TRBV28 to TRBJ1-3, with 8 bases aligning to TRBD1. With 3 bases clipped from V and 2 bases from J, the junction kept 0 bases outside the gene matches. Germline CDR1 reads MDHEN; CDR2 reads SYDVKM. The CDR3 has 14 amino acids.

This CDR3 is CASSEGGHNIQYF. The DNA of the CDR3 is TGTGCCAGCAGTGAAGGGGGACACAACATTCAGTACTTC. The genes are TRBV25-1 and TRBJ2-4, with a tentative D call TRBD1 (6 bases). Between the trimmed V and J ends, which lost 2 bases and 7 bases, there was a span of 9 bases. This CDR3 has 13 residues. Germline assignment: CDR1 MGHDK and CDR2 SYGVNS.

This rearrangement joins TRBV9 to TRBJ1-4; the match to TRBD1 covers 11 bases. The length of the CDR3 is 17 residues. Germline assignment: CDR1 SGDLS and CDR2 YYNGEE. The junction had 11 bases not matched to a gene; V was cut back by 3 bases and J by 7 bases. CDR3 region: CASSASLRDRGTEKLFF. The CDR3 DNA reads TGTGCCAGCAGCGCTTCCCTCCGGGACAGGGGGACTGAAAAACTGTTTTTT.

The V and J genes are TRBV4-1 and TRBJ2-1; TRBD2 matches 13 bases. With 2 bases clipped from V and 10 bases from J, the junction kept 11 bases outside the gene matches. CDR1 and CDR2 (germline): MGHRA, YSYEKL. This CDR3 is 17 amino acids long. CDR3 sequence reads: CASSQSGLAGEENEQFF. CDR3 DNA: TGCGCCAGCAGCCAATCAGGACTAGCGGGAGAGGAGAACGAGCAGTTCTTC.

The chain recombines TRBV11-2 with TRBJ2-2; 7 positions agree with TRBD2. Germline CDR1 SGHAT, CDR2 FQNNGV. The length of the CDR3 is 15 residues. The V gene end was trimmed by 5 bases and the J gene end by 2 bases; junction bases not matched to a gene: 5. CDR3 protein: CASSLTGGNTGELFF. Here the CDR3 DNA reads TGTGCCAGCAGCCTCACGGGGGGAAACACCGGGGAGCTGTTTTTT.

The chain joins TRBV19 to TRBJ2-5; 11 nucleotides align to TRBD1. The length of the CDR3 is 16 residues. The V gene end was trimmed by 3 bases and the J gene end by 5 bases; junction bases not matched to a gene: 8. Germline CDR1 reads LNHDA; CDR2 reads SQIVND (reference sequence). CDR3 in amino acids: CASSMGVGDRGETQYF. In DNA, the CDR3 is TGTGCCAGTAGTATGGGGGTAGGGGACAGGGGGGAGACCCAGTACTTC.

The rearrangement uses TRBV5-1 and TRBJ1-1, with no clear D. V was shortened by 6 bases and J by 2 bases, with 17 bases between the two germline ends. The germline V gene has CDR1 SGHRS and CDR2 YFSETQ. This CDR3 comprises 15 residues. CDR3 amino acids: CASTYSSGSNTEAFF. The CDR3 region has the DNA TGCGCCAGCACCTATTCCTCGGGATCTAACACTGAAGCTTTCTTT.

The gene calls are TRBV7-2 and TRBJ1-5, with TRBD1 as a possible D gene (5 bases). Germline V gives CDR1 SGHTA, CDR2 FQGNSA. This CDR3 is built from 16 residues. Trimming stripped 1 base from V and 2 bases from J, with 12 bases between. The CDR3 here is CASSLERSRGNQPQHF. The DNA of the CDR3 is TGTGCCAGCAGCTTAGAGAGATCCAGGGGCAATCAGCCCCAGCATTTT.

The DNA of the CDR3 is TGTGCCAGCAGTGGTTCCCCGGACAGGGGGCGCCGAGCTTTCTTT. It yields the protein CASSGSPDRGRRAFF. The chain joins TRBV6-1 to TRBJ1-1; 11 nucleotides align to TRBD1. Germline values: CDR1 MNHNS, CDR2 SASEGT. The CDR3 has 15 amino acids. Unmatched junction bases numbered 11, after V lost 4 bases and J lost 10 bases.

The V gene is TRBV7-2, the J gene TRBJ1-1; D gene uncertain. V lost 1 base and J 0 bases, leaving 9 bases between the germline ends. CDR3 size: 15 residues. Germline V gene data show CDR1 as SGHTA and CDR2 as FQGNSA. This CDR3 reads CASSLVPNLNTEAFF. The CDR3 nucleotides are TGTGCCAGCAGCTTAGTCCCGAACTTGAACACTGAAGCTTTCTTT.

In its sample, this clone was seen once. This chain uses TRBV27 with TRBJ2-1; 7 bases fit TRBD2. Germline loops: CDR1 MNHEY, CDR2 SMNVEV (reference sequence). The CDR3 contains 14 residues. With 7 bases clipped from V and 5 bases from J, the junction kept 8 bases outside the gene matches. The CDR3 is CASNRPLANNEQFF. As DNA, the CDR3 is TGTGCCAGCAACAGGCCACTAGCGAACAATGAGCAGTTCTTC.

This chain uses TRBV27 with TRBJ2-5; 11 positions agree with TRBD2. The CDR3 is 14 residues long. Germline CDR1 reads MNHEY; CDR2 reads SMNVEV (reference sequence). After removal of 8 bases from V and 4 bases from J, the junction contained 6 bases not matched to a gene. CDR3 amino acids: CASGGGLAGETQYF. The CDR3 region has the DNA TGTGCCAGCGGCGGCGGACTAGCGGGAGAGACCCAGTACTTC.

The V and J genes are TRBV7-6 and TRBJ2-3, with TRBD1 identical over 12 bases. The CDR3 is 16 residues long. Germline V CDR1 and CDR2: SGHVS, FNYEAQ. The ends lost 2 bases at V and 7 bases at J; junction bases unmatched: 7. The chain's CDR3 is CASSLNRDRGLNTQYF. In nucleotides, the CDR3 is TGTGCCAGCAGCTTAAACCGGGACAGGGGGCTAAATACGCAGTATTTT.

In nucleotides, the CDR3 is TGTGCCAGCAGCGTAGAGGGGAACGTGCAGGCTGAAGCTTTCTTT. Its translation: CASSVEGNVQAEAFF. The J gene is TRBJ1-1, the V gene TRBV9, with a possible D match to TRBD1 (5 bases). In germline, CDR1 is SGDLS, CDR2 YYNGEE. Trimming shortened V by 0 bases and J by 6 bases, and 15 bases separated the two germline ends. The CDR3 has 15 residues.

V usage is TRBV28 and J usage is TRBJ2-7, with 12 bases lining up with TRBD2. Germline V gene lookup returns CDR1 MDHEN and CDR2 SYDVKM. There are 17 residues in the CDR3. J was trimmed by 2 bases and V by 8 bases; bases with no gene match: 13. CDR3 bases: TGTGCCAGCGGCCGACTAGCGGGGGAGAGTACCCCCTACGAGCAGTACTTC. Translating it yields CASGRLAGESTPYEQYF.

The chain is built from TRBV10-1 and TRBJ1-2; maybe TRBD1 (5 bases). The CDR3 has 16 amino acids. V lost 2 bases and J lost 0, with 13 bases in between. Germline V gene sequence: CDR1 WNHNN, CDR2 SYGVQD (reference sequence). DNA for the CDR3: TGCGCCAGCAGTGAGAACCCAGGGCTCACTAACTATGGCTACACCTTC. Amino acid sequence: CASSENPGLTNYGYTF.

This clone was picked up one time. The chain joins TRBV27 to TRBJ2-1, with 9 bases identical to TRBD1. V was pared by 6 bases and J by 7 bases, with 7 bases of the junction left unmatched. CDR1 is MNHEY, CDR2 SMNVEV, per germline (reference sequence). The CDR3 runs 14 residues. The CDR3 region has the DNA TGTGCCAGCAGCCGAGGACAGGGGAGGAATGAGCAGTTCTTC. Translating it yields CASSRGQGRNEQFF.

This clone showed up just a few times. The genes are TRBV29-1 and TRBJ1-1, with 9 bases fitting TRBD1. This CDR3 has 14 amino acids. Losses at the gene ends were 4 bases for V and 5 bases for J; bases not matched to a gene: 8. Germline assignment: CDR1 SQVTM and CDR2 ANQGSEA. The CDR3 nucleotides are TGCAGCGTTGGGGGACAGGGCATTTGGACTGAAGCTTTCTTT. Translated, it gives CSVGGQGIWTEAFF.

The chain recombines TRBV19 with TRBJ2-7; TRBD1 is a possible D gene (6 bases). Trimming cost V 6 bases and J 3 bases, with 15 bases left between them. This CDR3 spans 14 amino acids. Germline CDR1 LNHDA, CDR2 SQIVND (reference sequence). The CDR3 DNA reads TGTGCCAGTAGCAAAATAGGGGGTCGCTACGAGCAGTACTTC. Translating it yields CASSKIGGRYEQYF.

This clone is a singleton in its sample. V is TRBV18 and J is TRBJ2-2; no reliable D call. CDR3 length: 13 amino acids. The V and J ends lost 6 bases and 5 bases respectively, with 10 bases between them. From germline, CDR1 is KGHSH and CDR2 LQKENI. CDR3 bases: TGTGCCAGCTCCCGTACCCGGACCGGGGAGCTGTTTTTT. This gives the protein CASSRTRTGELFF.

The rearrangement uses TRBV10-1 and TRBJ1-2; 8 bases align to TRBD1. The CDR3 totals 19 residues. V lost 7 bases and J lost 3; bases outside the gene matches: 22. Germline CDR1 reads WNHNN; CDR2 reads SYGVQD (reference sequence). The CDR3 bases are TGCGCCAGCATTCTTTGGAGGGGACAGGAGAACCTCGACCACTATGGCTACACCTTC. Translating it yields CASILWRGQENLDHYGYTF.